These 10 T cell receptor beta chains came from one sample sequenced in a study of blood T cell repertoires in COVID-19. TCRdb's copy holds only in-frame clones and misses some; the assay was immunoSEQ multiplex PCR. Among about 260,000 clones, approximately 83% were seen once, and the ten largest hold roughly 13%. The sample was peripheral blood. These receptors all come from a human donor in a cohort sampled during active COVID-19.

V gene TRBV28 combines with J gene TRBJ1-1, with D possibly TRBD1 on 5 matching bases. Germline values: CDR1 MDHEN, CDR2 SYDVKM. The germline V and J ends were trimmed by 6 bases and 0 bases, with 11 bases remaining between them. There are 14 residues in the CDR3. DNA for the CDR3: TGTGCCAGCAGGGCAGGGAACTTGAACACTGAAGCTTTCTTT. This gives the protein CASRAGNLNTEAFF.

The rearrangement joins TRBV12-2 to TRBJ1-1. TRBV12-2 is classified as a pseudogene. The CDR3 is made up of 17 amino acids. The CDR3: CASRLLFPRPLGGRAFF. The DNA of the CDR3 is TGTGCAAGTCGCTTATTATTCCCCAGACCCCTTGGAGGAAGGGCTTTCTTT.

The chain couples TRBV28 to TRBJ1-4; no reliable D call. This CDR3 comprises 14 residues. V lost 6 bases, J lost 3 bases, and 11 bases lay in between. CDR1 and CDR2 (germline): MDHEN, SYDVKM. CDR3 coding DNA: TGTGCCAGCAGACGCGACAACTCTAATGAAAAACTGTTTTTT. Translated: CASRRDNSNEKLFF. Drawing the rest from reference TRBV28 and TRBJ1-4, the complete variable domain is DVKVTQSSRYLVKRTGEKVFLECVQDMDHENMFWYRQDPGLGLRLIYFSYDVKMKEKGDIPEGYSVSREKKERFSLILESASTNQTSMYLCASRRDNSNEKLFFGSGTQLSVL.

V is TRBV27 and J is TRBJ2-3, with 7 bases aligning to TRBD2. CDR1 is MNHEY, CDR2 SMNVEV, per germline (reference sequence). Trimming removed 3 bases from V and 5 bases from J; junction bases left unmatched: 2. There are 13 residues in the CDR3. For the CDR3, the DNA is TGTGCCAGCAGTTTCTTAGCGGGAGATACGCAGTATTTT. Its translation: CASSFLAGDTQYF.

The rearrangement uses TRBV5-5 and TRBJ1-6; D uncertain. Deletions cut 4 bases from V and 7 bases from J, with 12 bases between. This CDR3 region has 14 residues. Germline-derived CDR1 and CDR2 are SGHKS and YYEKEE (reference sequence). The DNA of the CDR3 is TGTGCCAGCAGCCTAAACCCGGGGAATTCACCCCTCCACTTT. Its translation is CASSLNPGNSPLHF.

The V gene is TRBV5-5, the J gene TRBJ2-7, with TRBD2 identical over 9 bases. Germline V gene sequence: CDR1 SGHKS, CDR2 YYEKEE (reference sequence). V was pared by 4 bases and J by 5 bases, with 7 bases of the junction left unmatched. CDR3 length: 14 residues. In DNA, the CDR3 is TGTGCCAGCAGCAACCCTAGCGGGGTGGACGAGCAGTACTTC. Translation: CASSNPSGVDEQYF.

V gene TRBV3-1 (or the pseudogene TRBV3-2) combines with J gene TRBJ1-2; D remains unclear. CDR3 length: 13 residues. V lost 1 base to trimming and J lost 8 bases, with 11 bases between them. From germline, CDR1 is LGHDT and CDR2 YNNKEL (reference sequence). CDR3 DNA: TGTGCCAGCAGCCAAGGGAGGGCACCCGGCTACACCTTC. Translation: CASSQGRAPGYTF.

The count of this clone is one. The rearrangement links TRBV6-2 or TRBV6-3 to TRBJ1-4, with TRBD1 matching over 7 bases. This CDR3 is built from 13 residues. Unmatched junction bases numbered 5, after V lost 5 bases and J lost 8 bases. Germline V gene lookup returns CDR1 MNHEY and CDR2 SVGEGT. The CDR3 region has the DNA TGTGCCAGCAGTGAGGGGACAGCCGAAAAACTGTTTTTT. It translates to CASSEGTAEKLFF.

The rearrangement links TRBV28 to TRBJ1-5; D possibly corresponds to TRBD1 (6 bases). The CDR3 sequence is 15 residues long. Looked up from germline, CDR1 is MDHEN and CDR2 is SYDVKM. With 5 bases removed from V and 6 bases from J, the gap between germline ends came to 17 bases. The CDR3 nucleotides read TGTGCCAGCAGTAGACCACAGGGATCGAGTCAGCCCCAGCATTTT. It codes for CASSRPQGSSQPQHF.

The V call is TRBV11-2, the J call TRBJ2-1; 12 nucleotides align to TRBD2. V shed 0 bases and J 7 bases; nucleotides not matched to a gene: 7. This CDR3 spans 17 amino acids. The V gene's germline CDR1 is SGHAT and CDR2 FQNNGV. The CDR3 reads CASSLDRLAGVRNEQFF. The CDR3 nucleotides read TGTGCCAGCAGCTTAGATCGACTAGCGGGAGTGAGAAATGAGCAGTTCTTC.